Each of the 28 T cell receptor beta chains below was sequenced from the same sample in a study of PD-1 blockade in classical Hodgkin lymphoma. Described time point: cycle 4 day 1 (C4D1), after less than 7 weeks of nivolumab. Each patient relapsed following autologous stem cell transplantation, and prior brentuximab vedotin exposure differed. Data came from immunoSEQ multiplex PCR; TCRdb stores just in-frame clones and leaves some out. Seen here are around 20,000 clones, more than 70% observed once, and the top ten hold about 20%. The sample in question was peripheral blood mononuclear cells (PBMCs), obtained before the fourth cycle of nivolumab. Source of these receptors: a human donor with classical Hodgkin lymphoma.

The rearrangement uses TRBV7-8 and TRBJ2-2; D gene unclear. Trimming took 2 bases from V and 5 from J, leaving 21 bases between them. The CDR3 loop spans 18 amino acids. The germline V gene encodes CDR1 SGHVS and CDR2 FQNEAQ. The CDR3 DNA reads TGTGCCAGCAGCTTACTCCATACCGTTGGAGAACGGACCGGGGAGCTGTTTTTT. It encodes CASSLLHTVGERTGELFF.

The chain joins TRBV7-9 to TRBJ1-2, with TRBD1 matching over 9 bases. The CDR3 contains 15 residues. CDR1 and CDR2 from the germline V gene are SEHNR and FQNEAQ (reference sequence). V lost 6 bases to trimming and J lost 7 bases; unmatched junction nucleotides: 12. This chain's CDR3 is CASRPPGQGTGGYTF. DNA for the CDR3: TGTGCCAGCAGGCCTCCGGGACAGGGAACGGGTGGCTACACCTTC.

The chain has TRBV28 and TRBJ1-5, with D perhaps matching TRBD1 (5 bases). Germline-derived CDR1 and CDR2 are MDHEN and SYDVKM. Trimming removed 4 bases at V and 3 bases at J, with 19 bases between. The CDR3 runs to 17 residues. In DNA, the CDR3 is TGTGCCAGCAGTTGGCCTCCAGGGCAGTTCTCCAATCAGCCCCAGCATTTT. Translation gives CASSWPPGQFSNQPQHF.

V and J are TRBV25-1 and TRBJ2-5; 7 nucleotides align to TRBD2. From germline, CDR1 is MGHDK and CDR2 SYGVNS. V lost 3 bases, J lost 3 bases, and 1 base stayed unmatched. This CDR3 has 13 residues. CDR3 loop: CASSDGGEETQYF. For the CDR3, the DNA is TGTGCCAGCAGTGATGGGGGGGAAGAGACCCAGTACTTC. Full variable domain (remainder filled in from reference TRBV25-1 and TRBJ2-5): EADIYQTPRYLVIGTGKKITLECSQTMGHDKMYWYQQDPGMELHLIHYSYGVNSTEKGDLSSESTVSRIRTEHFPLTLESARPSHTSQYLCASSDGGEETQYFGPGTRLLVL.

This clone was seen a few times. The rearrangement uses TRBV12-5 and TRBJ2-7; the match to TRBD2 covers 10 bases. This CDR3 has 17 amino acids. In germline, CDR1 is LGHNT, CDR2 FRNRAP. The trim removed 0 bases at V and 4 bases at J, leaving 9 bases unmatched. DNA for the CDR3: TGTGCTAGTGGTTTGGTACCCAGCGGGAGGGCCCTATACGAGCAGTACTTC. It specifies CASGLVPSGRALYEQYF.

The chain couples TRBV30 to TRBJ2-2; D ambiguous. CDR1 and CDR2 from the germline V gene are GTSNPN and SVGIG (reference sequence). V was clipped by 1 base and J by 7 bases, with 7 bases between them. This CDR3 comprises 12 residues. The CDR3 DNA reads TGTGCCTGGAGTGAGTTGGGCGGGGAGCTGTTTTTT. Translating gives CAWSELGGELFF.

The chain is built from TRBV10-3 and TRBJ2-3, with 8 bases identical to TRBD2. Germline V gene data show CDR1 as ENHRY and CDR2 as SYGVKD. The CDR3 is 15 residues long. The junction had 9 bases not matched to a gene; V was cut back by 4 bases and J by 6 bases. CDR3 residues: CAISGRGGWTDTQYF. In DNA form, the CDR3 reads TGTGCCATCAGTGGACGGGGGGGCTGGACGGATACGCAGTATTTT.

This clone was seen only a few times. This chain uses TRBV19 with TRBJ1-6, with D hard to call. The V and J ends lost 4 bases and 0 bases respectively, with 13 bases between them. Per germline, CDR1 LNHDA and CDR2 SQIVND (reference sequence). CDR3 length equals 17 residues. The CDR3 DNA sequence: TGTGCCAGTAGTAATTCGCAATCGCTCTCCTATAATTCACCCCTCCACTTT. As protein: CASSNSQSLSYNSPLHF.

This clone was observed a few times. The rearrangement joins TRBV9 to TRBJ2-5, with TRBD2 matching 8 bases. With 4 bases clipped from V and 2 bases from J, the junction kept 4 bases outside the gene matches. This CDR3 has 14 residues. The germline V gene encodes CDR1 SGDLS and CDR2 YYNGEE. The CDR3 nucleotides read TGTGCCAGCAGCCCGAGACTAGCGCAAGAGACCCAGTACTTC. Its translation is CASSPRLAQETQYF.

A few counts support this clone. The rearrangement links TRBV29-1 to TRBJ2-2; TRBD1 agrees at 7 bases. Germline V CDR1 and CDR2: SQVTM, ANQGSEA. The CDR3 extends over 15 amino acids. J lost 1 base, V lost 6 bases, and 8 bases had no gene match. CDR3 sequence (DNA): TGCAGCGTCGCCGGTGGGACAGTGAACACCGGGGAGCTGTTTTTT. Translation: CSVAGGTVNTGELFF.

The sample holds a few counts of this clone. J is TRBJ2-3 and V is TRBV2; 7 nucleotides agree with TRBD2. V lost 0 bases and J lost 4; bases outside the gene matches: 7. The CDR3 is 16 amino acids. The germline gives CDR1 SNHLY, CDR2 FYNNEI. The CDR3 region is CASSEARLAIPDTQYF. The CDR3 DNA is TGTGCCAGCAGTGAAGCTAGACTAGCAATCCCAGATACGCAGTATTTT.

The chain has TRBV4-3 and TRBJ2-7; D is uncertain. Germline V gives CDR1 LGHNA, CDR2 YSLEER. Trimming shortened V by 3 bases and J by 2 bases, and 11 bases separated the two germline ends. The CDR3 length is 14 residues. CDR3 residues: CASSQALEAYEQYF. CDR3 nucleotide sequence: TGCGCCAGCAGCCAGGCGCTAGAGGCCTACGAGCAGTACTTC.

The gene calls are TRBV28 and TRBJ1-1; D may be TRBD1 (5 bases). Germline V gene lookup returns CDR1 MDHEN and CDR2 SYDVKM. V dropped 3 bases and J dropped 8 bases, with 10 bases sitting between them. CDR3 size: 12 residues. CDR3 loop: CASSFRPGEAFF. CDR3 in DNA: TGTGCCAGCAGTTTTAGGCCAGGGGAAGCTTTCTTT. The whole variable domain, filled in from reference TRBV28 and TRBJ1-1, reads DVKVTQSSRYLVKRTGEKVFLECVQDMDHENMFWYRQDPGLGLRLIYFSYDVKMKEKGDIPEGYSVSREKKERFSLILESASTNQTSMYLCASSFRPGEAFFGQGTRLTVV.

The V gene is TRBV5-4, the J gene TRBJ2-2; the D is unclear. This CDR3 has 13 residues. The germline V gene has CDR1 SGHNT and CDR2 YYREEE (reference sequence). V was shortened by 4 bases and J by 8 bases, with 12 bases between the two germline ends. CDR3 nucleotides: TGTGCCAGCAGCGTAAGCCCCCTGGGGGAGCTGTTTTTT. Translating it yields CASSVSPLGELFF.

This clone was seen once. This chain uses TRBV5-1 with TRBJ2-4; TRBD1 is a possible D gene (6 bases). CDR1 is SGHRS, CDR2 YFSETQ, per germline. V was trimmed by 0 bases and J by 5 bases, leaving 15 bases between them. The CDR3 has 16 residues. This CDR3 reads CASSLGGTGWENIQYF. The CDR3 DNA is TGCGCCAGCAGCTTGGGAGGCACAGGGTGGGAAAACATTCAGTACTTC.

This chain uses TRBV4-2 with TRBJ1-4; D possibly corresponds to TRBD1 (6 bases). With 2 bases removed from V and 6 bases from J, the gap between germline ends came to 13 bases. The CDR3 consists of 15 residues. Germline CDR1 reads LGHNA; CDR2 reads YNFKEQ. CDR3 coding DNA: TGTGCCAGCAGCCAAAGGGGGTTGGTTGATGAAAAACTGTTTTTT. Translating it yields CASSQRGLVDEKLFF.

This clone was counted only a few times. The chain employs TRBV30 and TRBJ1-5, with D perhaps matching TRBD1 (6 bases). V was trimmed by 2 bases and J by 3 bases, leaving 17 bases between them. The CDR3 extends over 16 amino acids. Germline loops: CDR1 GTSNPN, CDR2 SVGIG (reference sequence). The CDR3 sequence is CAWSTRTVGTNQPQHF. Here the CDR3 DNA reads TGTGCCTGGAGTACCCGGACAGTCGGGACCAATCAGCCCCAGCATTTT.

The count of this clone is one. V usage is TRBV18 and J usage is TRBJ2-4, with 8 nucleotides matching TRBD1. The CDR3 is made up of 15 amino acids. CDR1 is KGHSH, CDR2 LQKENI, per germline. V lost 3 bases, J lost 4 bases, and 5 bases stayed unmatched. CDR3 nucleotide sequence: TGTGCCAGCTCACCGCAGGGGGCGCCGAAAAACATTCAGTACTTC. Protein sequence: CASSPQGAPKNIQYF.

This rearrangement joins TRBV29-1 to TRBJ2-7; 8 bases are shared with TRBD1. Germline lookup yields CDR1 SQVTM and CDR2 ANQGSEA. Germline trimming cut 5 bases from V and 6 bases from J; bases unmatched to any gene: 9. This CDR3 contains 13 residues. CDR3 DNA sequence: TGCAGCGTTACTATGAGACAGGGGTCCGAGCAGTACTTC. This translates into CSVTMRQGSEQYF.

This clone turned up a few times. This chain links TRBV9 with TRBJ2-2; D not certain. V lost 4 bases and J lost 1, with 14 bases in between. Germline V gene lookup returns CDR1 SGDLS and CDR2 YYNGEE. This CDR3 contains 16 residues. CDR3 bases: TGTGCCAGCAGCCTATTTGGGCAAGGGAACACCGGGGAGCTGTTTTTT. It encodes CASSLFGQGNTGELFF.

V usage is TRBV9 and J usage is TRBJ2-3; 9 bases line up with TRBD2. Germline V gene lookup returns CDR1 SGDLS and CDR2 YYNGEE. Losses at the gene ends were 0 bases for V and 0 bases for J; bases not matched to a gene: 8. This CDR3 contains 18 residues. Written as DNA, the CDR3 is TGTGCCAGCAGCGTAGCCTCGTCTAGCGGGGCTAGCACAGATACGCAGTATTTT. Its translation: CASSVASSSGASTDTQYF.

The CDR3 region has the DNA TGCGCCAGCAGCCAAGGGACTAGCGGGGGGGCAAGGACCGGGGAGCTGTTTTTT. Translating gives CASSQGTSGGARTGELFF. V is TRBV4-1 and J is TRBJ2-2, with 15 bases lining up with TRBD2. Per the germline V gene, CDR1 is MGHRA and CDR2 is YSYEKL. V dropped 1 base and J dropped 5; count of bases not matched to a gene: 5. The CDR3 spans 18 residues.

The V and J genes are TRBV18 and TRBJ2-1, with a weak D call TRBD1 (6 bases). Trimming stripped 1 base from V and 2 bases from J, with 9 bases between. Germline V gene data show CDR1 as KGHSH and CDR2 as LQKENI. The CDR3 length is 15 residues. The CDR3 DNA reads TGTGCCAGCTCACCACTCCAGGGGACCTACAATGAGCAGTTCTTC. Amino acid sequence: CASSPLQGTYNEQFF.

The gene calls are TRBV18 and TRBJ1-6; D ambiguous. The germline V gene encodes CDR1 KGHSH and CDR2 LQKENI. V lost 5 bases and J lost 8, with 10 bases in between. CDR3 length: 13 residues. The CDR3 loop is CASSSERYSPLHF. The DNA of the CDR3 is TGTGCCAGCTCATCGGAAAGATATTCACCCCTCCACTTT.

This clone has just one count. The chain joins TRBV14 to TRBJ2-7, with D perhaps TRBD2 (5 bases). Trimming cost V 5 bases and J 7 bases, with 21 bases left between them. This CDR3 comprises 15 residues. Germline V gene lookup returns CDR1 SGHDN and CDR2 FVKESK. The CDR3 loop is CASSFLFAGPGEQYV. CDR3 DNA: TGTGCCAGCAGCTTCCTTTTCGCCGGGCCGGGGGAGCAGTACGTC.

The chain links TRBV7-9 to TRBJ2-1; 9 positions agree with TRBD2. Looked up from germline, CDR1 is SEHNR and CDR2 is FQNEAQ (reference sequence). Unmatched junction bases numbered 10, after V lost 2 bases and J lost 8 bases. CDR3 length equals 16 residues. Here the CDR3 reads CASSLRGLASDDEQFF. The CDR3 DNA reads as TGTGCCAGCAGCTTACGAGGACTAGCGAGTGACGATGAGCAGTTCTTC.

The CDR3 reads CSVVWDTTSGNTIYF. CDR3 nucleotide sequence: TGCAGCGTTGTCTGGGACACCACCTCTGGAAACACCATATATTTT. The rearrangement uses TRBV29-1 and TRBJ1-3; the D gene is possibly TRBD1 (6 bases). The CDR3 contains 15 residues. Germline loops: CDR1 SQVTM, CDR2 ANQGSEA. With 4 bases removed from V and 0 bases from J, the gap between germline ends came to 13 bases.

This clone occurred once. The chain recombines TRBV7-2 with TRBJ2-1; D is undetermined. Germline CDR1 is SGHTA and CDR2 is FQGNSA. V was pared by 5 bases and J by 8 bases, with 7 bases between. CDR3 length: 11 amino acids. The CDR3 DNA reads TGTGCCAGCAGCCCCGGGTATGAGCAGTTCTTC. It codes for CASSPGYEQFF.